The present T cell receptor (beta chain) was sequenced within a study of type 1 and type 2 diabetes patients. Whole-study findings and limits: Type 2 diabetes repertoires were more diverse than type 1 diabetes repertoires.

On this clonotype itself: What it binds is not known.

Genomic DNA was the PCR template. A primer set of 30 forward and 13 reverse primers amplified the CDR3. TCRdb re-analysed the multiplex PCR reads in MiXCR, keeping a single row per CDR3 protein. Of 280,000 or so distinct CDR3 sequences detected, approximately 45% appear once; the ten largest clones hold approximately 14%. V was pared by 8 bases and J by 1 base, with 20 bases between. The germline V gene has CDR1 LNHDA and CDR2 SQIVND (reference sequence). The CDR3 length is 16 residues. The chain combines TRBV19 with TRBJ1-1; perhaps TRBD1 as D (6 bases). This TCR derives from a man between 18 and 35 years old with type 2 diabetes. The sequenced sample was peripheral blood mononuclear cells (PBMCs). This CDR3 is CASAVVGGRRNTEAFF. CDR3 bases: TGTGCCAGTGCAGTGGTGGGGGGCAGAAGGAACACTGAAGCTTTCTTT.